A single count supports the clone carrying this T cell receptor (beta chain). Authors' analysis steps: Amplification with reference gene primers provided the estimates of nucleated cell counts. Here immunoSEQ multiplex PCR was the method, and the copy in TCRdb shows in-frame clones only, minus some. Clonal size and the V and J genes are those of that table, whereas D and trimming came from the DNA. Among about 330,000 clones listed, roughly 88% were seen once. Trimming cost V 6 bases and J 9 bases, with 11 bases left between them. Germline CDR1 and CDR2: KGHSH and LQKENI. This CDR3 has 11 residues. These data come from a study of blood T cell repertoires in COVID-19. On the study more broadly: The United States, Italy and Spain were the sources of the acute and convalescent COVID-19 samples. In each case, the material was cDNA or gDNA derived from T cells, B-cell-depleted T cells, or PBMCs.

The rearrangement links TRBV18 to TRBJ2-5, with D perhaps matching TRBD2 (6 bases). The sequence came from a woman aged 45 to 65 with acute or convalescent COVID-19. The sample comprised peripheral blood. In nucleotides, the CDR3 is TGTGCCAGCTCCGGGCCGGGGGCCCAGTACTTC. Protein product: CASSGPGAQYF. Drawing the rest from reference TRBV18 and TRBJ2-5, the complete variable domain is NAGVMQNPRHLVRRRGQEARLRCSPMKGHSHVYWYRQLPEEGLKFMVYLQKENIIDESGMPKERFSAEFPKEGPSILRIQQVVRGDSAAYFCASSGPGAQYFGPGTRLLVL.